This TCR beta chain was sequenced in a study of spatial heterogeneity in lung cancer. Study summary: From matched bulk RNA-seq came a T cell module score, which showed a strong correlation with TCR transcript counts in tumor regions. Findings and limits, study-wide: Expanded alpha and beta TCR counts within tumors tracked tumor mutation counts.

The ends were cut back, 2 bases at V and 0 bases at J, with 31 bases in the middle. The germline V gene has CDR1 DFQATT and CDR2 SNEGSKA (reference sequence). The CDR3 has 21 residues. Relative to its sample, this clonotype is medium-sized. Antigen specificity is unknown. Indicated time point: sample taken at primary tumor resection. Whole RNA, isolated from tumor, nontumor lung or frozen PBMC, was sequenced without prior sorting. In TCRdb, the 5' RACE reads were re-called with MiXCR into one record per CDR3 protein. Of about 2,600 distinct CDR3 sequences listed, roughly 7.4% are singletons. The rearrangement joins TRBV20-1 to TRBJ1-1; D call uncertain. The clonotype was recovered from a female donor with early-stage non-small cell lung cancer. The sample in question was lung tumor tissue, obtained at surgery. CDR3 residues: CSARSPPSPTKVGILNTEAFF. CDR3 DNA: TGCAGTGCTAGATCACCCCCCTCACCGACAAAAGTGGGGATATTGAACACTGAAGCTTTCTTT.